The T cell receptor (beta chain) described here comes from a study of cytotoxic CD8 clonotypes in ibrutinib-treated CLL (dated by TCRdb to the early 2020s). Regarding the study in general: The cohort had around twelve relapsed/refractory and more than 14 treatment-naive patients; around 17 were IGHV unmutated. Responses were partial in around 24 patients and complete in 2; after median 68 months follow-up, about 14 stayed in remission and some twelve progressed. Response samples were taken after a median of 12 months on treatment, ranging from about 6 to 40 months. On average, each sample yielded roughly 250,000 productive templates and around 98,000 productive rearrangements. Of the 86 participants in the trial, roughly 25 had longitudinal samples available. Cryopreserved peripheral blood mononuclear cells were obtained prior to treatment, at the time of response, and at either disease progression or sustained remission. All remission and progressive disease samples were collected while patients were still receiving ibrutinib.

V is cut by 10 bases and J by 1 base, and the space between the germline ends is 5 bases. In the germline V gene, CDR1 corresponds to MNHEY and CDR2 to SVGAGI. From the cysteine up to the phenylalanine, the CDR3 has a length of 12 residues. CDR3 DNA only is kept here, 36 bases in frame from base 1. This sample's time point label indicates: progressive disease on ibrutinib. For TCR beta library preparation, approximately 2.2 micrograms of genomic DNA were isolated from cryopreserved PBMCs. High-throughput TCR beta sequencing was performed on longitudinal blood samples from CLL patients receiving ibrutinib monotherapy. The patients took part in an open-label, single-center phase 2 trial of ibrutinib monotherapy. Comment on this clone: The antigen it binds to is not known. No much larger clone exists at a distance of one base, and base qualities are not known.

Here is what the overall study found, with its caveats: At ibrutinib response clonality went up, during sustained remission it held steady, and at progression it dropped back toward baseline. At baseline, clonality was higher than in age-matched healthy donors and showed a strong correlation with circulating CD8+ T-cell counts. Lymph node repertoires were not examined, and the timing of sampling was not matched between patients in sustained remission and those whose disease progressed. Public clonotypes were found to be uncommon and were observed to contract or remain stable during treatment; the increase in clonality was shown to reflect expansion of private clonotypes at ibrutinib response.

A MiSeq instrument was used for deep resolution sequencing, which targeted depths ranging from 1 in 1 million up to 1 in 200,000 T cells, with coverage averaging 10x for each clonotype. TCR beta libraries were generated with the immunoSEQ hsTCRB Kit. The published analysis was carried out like this. ImmunoSEQ Data Assistant and ImmunoSEQ Analyzer were used for data analysis, and V, D and J genes were assigned according to IMGT definitions. Clonality was computed as one minus normalized Shannon entropy of productive rearrangement frequencies, ranging from 0 to 1. Only overrepresented clonotypes making up at least 0.05% of each patient's repertoire were included in the public clonotype analysis. More than ten age-matched healthy donor repertoires from immuneACCESS were used as controls for clonality. TCRdb stores this immuneACCESS table with in-frame sequences only. Part of the clones is absent; in the studies checked, under half of the shortfall reflects unresolved V genes, and no reason is known for the rest. The V and J calls and clone size are taken from that table; D and trimming were inferred from the DNA. Counted in this sample were 250,000 to 350,000 clones; approximately 79% of them appeared once. 5.6% of the sample goes to the ten largest clones.

The sequencing here drew on PBMCs, taken at disease progression, from a patient treated with ibrutinib. This receptor was obtained from a human donor with chronic lymphocytic leukemia. The rearrangement combines TRBV6-5 with TRBJ2-6; the D gene cannot be resolved reliably. The CDR3 region reads CATRSGANVLTF. The base sequence is TGTGCCACCCGTTCTGGGGCCAACGTCCTGACTTTC.